Described below is a single T cell receptor (beta chain) sequence and its context. No antigen is known for it. This entry belongs to a study of shared clonotypes between healthy human individuals. Turning to the study itself: CD8 memory received one plate per donor, CD8 naive two, CD4 memory three and CD4 naive three.

Germline assignment: CDR1 SGHNT and CDR2 YYREEE (reference sequence). Trimming left V 1 base short and J 3 bases short, with 4 bases between. The CDR3 is made up of 13 amino acids. The method was immunoSEQ multiplex PCR; TCRdb's version includes in-frame clones alone and lacks a portion of them. Of more than 2,000,000 clones detected, roughly nine tenths appear once; the ten largest clones hold around 0.14%. Findings and caveats of the study: Sequencing depth was expected to influence donor clonotype sharing. Naive CD4 clonotypes overlapped across several donors at about 5.2%.

This chain connects TRBV5-4 to TRBJ1-4; D unresolved. The sample consisted of naive CD4+ T cells sorted from blood. Subset meaning: CD45RA+ positively selected. This TCR derives from a man younger than 35 in good health. CDR3 sequence reads: CASSLRPNEKLFF. The CDR3 nucleotides are TGTGCCAGCAGCTTGCGGCCTAATGAAAAACTGTTTTTT. The full variable domain, with the rest looked up from reference TRBV5-4 and TRBJ1-4, is ETGVTQSPTHLIKTRGQQVTLRCSSQSGHNTVSWYQQALGQGPQFIFQYYREEENGRGNFPPRFSGLQFPNYSSELNVNALELDDSALYLCASSLRPNEKLFFGSGTQLSVL.